This T cell receptor beta chain derives from a study of Ad26.COV2.S vaccination and SARS-CoV-2 variants. Regarding the study as a whole: From the TCR breadth and depth analyses, total T cell responses may have been underestimated. Spike-specific TCR breadth in vaccine recipients exceeded that seen in placebo recipients. Marked by substantial breadth, spike-specific CD8+ and CD4+ T cell responses were reportedly seen after vaccination.

The table came from immunoSEQ multiplex PCR; TCRdb's copy has only in-frame clones and leaves some out. Of more than 85,000 clones listed, around 80% are singletons. For this clone: Its target is unknown.

V gave up 6 bases and J gave up 5 bases, with 11 bases separating them. This CDR3 is 14 amino acids long. CDR1 and CDR2 (germline): MNHEY, SVGAGI. This chain links TRBV6-5 with TRBJ1-6; D call uncertain. The TCR was taken from a human donor who had recovered from COVID-19. Sequences were derived from peripheral blood, sampled after recovery from COVID-19. CDR3: CASRTRRNNSPLHF. The CDR3 DNA reads TGTGCCAGCAGAACGCGTCGGAATAATTCACCCCTCCACTTT.